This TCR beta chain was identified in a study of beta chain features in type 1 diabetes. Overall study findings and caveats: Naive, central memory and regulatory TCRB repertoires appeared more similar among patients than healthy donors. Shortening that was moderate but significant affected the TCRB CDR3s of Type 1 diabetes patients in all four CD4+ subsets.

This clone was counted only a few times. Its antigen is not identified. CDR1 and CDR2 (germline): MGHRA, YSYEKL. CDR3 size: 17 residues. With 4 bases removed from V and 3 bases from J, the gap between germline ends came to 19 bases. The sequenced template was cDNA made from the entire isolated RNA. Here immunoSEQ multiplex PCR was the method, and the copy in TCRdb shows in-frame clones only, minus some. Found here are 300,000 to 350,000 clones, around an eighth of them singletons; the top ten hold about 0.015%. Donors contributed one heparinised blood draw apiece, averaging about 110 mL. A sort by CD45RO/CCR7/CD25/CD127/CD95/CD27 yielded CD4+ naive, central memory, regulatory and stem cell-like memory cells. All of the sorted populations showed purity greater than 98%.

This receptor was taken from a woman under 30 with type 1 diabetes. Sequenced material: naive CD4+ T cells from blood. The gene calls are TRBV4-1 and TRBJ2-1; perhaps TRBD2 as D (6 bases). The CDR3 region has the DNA TGCGCCAGCAGCCTCTGGGACTTCGTGGGGGTCTACAATGAGCAGTTCTTC. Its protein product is CASSLWDFVGVYNEQFF.